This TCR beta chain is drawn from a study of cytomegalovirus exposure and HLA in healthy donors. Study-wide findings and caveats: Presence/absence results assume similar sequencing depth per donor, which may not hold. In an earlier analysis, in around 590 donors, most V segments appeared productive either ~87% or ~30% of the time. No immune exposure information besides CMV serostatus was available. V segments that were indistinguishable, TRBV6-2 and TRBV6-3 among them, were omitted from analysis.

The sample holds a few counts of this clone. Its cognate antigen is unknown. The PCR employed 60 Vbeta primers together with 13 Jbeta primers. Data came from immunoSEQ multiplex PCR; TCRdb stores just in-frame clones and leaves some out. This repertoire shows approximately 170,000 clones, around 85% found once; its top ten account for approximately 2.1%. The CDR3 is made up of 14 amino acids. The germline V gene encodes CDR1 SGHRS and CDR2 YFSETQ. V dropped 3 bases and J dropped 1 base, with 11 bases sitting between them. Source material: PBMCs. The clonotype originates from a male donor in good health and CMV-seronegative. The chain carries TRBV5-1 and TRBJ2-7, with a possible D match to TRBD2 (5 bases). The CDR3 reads CASSSQAGSYEQYF. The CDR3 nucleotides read TGCGCCAGCAGCTCCCAGGCGGGTTCCTACGAGCAGTACTTC.